The rows below give T cell receptor beta chains drawn from one sample of a study of OX40 agonist ivuxolimab in advanced cancers. Assay used: immunoSEQ multiplex PCR; TCRdb lists only in-frame clones, some missing. The sample comprises about 44,000 clones, roughly nine tenths of which are singletons, and around 28% rests with the top ten. This specimen consisted of CD4+ or CD8+ T cells sorted from blood, obtained in a trial of the OX40 agonist ivuxolimab. Source of these receptors: an adult with an advanced solid tumor such as melanoma, head and neck, liver or kidney cancer. Both conserved end residues are part of each CDR3. D genes are given only for firm matches. Clone size, where shown, is once, few, many, or a class for clones that have expanded.

TGTGCCAGCAGTTACCGGGAGAGCTACGAGCAGTACTTC	CASSYRESYEQYF	TRBJ2-7	TRBV6-5	NA	NA
TGCAGCGTTGAAGCGCAGGGGACATATGGCTACACCTTC	CSVEAQGTYGYTF	TRBJ1-2	TRBV29-1	NA	once
TGTGCCAGCAGCCTGGGACGAGAGGTCGATGAGCAGTTCTTC	CASSLGREVDEQFF	TRBJ2-1	TRBV7-9	NA	NA
TGTGCCAGCAGTTACGGGGTGGGGAACTATGGCTACACCTTC	CASSYGVGNYGYTF	TRBJ1-2	TRBV6-5	NA	NA
TGTGCCAGTAGTATACAGGGGTGGAATGGCTACACCTTC	CASSIQGWNGYTF	TRBJ1-2	TRBV19	NA	NA
TGTGCCAGCAGCCCTAGCCAGGGCTATGGCTACACCTTC	CASSPSQGYGYTF	TRBJ1-2	TRBV7-6	NA	NA
TGTGCCAGCAGCCGACCAGGTCCTATGCCTGAAGCTTTCTTT	CASSRPGPMPEAFF	TRBJ1-1	TRBV7-9	NA	NA
TGTGCCAGCAGTAAGCGGGAGGGCCCATCGAGCGAGCAGTACTTC	CASSKREGPSSEQYF	TRBJ2-7	TRBV27	TRBD2	NA
TGTGCCAGCAGCGCCCTCAGGGAACGGCTGAACACTGAAGCTTTCTTT	CASSALRERLNTEAFF	TRBJ1-1	TRBV7-9	NA	NA
TGTGCCACCAGGGAGGATGAAAAACTGTTTTTT	CATREDEKLFF	TRBJ1-4	TRBV15	NA	few
TGTGCCAGCAGAATCGGGGACAGGGGCACTGAAGCTTTCTTT	CASRIGDRGTEAFF	TRBJ1-1	TRBV6-5	TRBD1	NA
TGTGCCTGCTCGGACAGGGAGGATCAGCCCCAGCATTTT	CACSDREDQPQHF	TRBJ1-5	TRBV30	TRBD1	NA
TGCGCCAGCAGATTTGGGGGACTAGCGGGAGGGCGTGCTGACGAGCAGTACTTC	CASRFGGLAGGRADEQYF	TRBJ2-7	TRBV5-1	TRBD2	NA
TGTGCCATCAGCGCGCCCGACAGAACTAGCACCGGGGAGCTGTTTTTT	CAISAPDRTSTGELFF	TRBJ2-2	TRBV10-3	NA	NA
TGTGCCAGCAGTCCCTTGGGCGCGGGGGCGACAGATACGCAGTATTTT	CASSPLGAGATDTQYF	TRBJ2-3	TRBV27	NA	NA
TGTGCCAGCAGTCCCGTCGCAACGGTAGGCTACACCTTC	CASSPVATVGYTF	TRBJ1-2	TRBV28	NA	NA
TGCGCCAGCAGCGGCCAGCCGCCCTACGAGCAGTACTTC	CASSGQPPYEQYF	TRBJ2-7	TRBV10-1	NA	NA
TGTGCCTTTCCTTTCGGGGCCTATGGCTACACCTTC	CAFPFGAYGYTF	TRBJ1-2	TRBV30	NA	NA
TGTGCCAGCAGCTCAACGACAGGCAGCAACGAGCAGTACTTC	CASSSTTGSNEQYF	TRBJ2-7	TRBV7-8	NA	NA
TGTGCCAGCAGCGTAGCTGCCGACAACGACGAGCAGTACTTC	CASSVAADNDEQYF	TRBJ2-7	TRBV9	NA	once
TGTGCCAGCAGCTCAGGGGAAGAGACCCAGTACTTC	CASSSGEETQYF	TRBJ2-5	TRBV11-1	NA	NA
TGTGCCAGCAGCGTCGATGTGGGGGGACTAAAAGAGACCCAGTACTTC	CASSVDVGGLKETQYF	TRBJ2-5	TRBV9	TRBD2	NA
TGTGCCAGCAGTAGGCCGGGACCAGTCGGGGAGACCCAGTACTTC	CASSRPGPVGETQYF	TRBJ2-5	TRBV28	NA	NA
TGCGCCAGCAGCTTGACAGGACAGGACACTGAAGCTTTCTTT	CASSLTGQDTEAFF	TRBJ1-1	TRBV5-1	TRBD1	NA
TGTGCCAGCAGTTACTCGCGAGGGGGTGGCTACACCTTC	CASSYSRGGGYTF	TRBJ1-2	TRBV6-5	NA	NA
TGTGCCAGCAGCGTGTTCGGGGGGTCCTACAATGAGCAGTTCTTC	CASSVFGGSYNEQFF	TRBJ2-1	TRBV9	TRBD2	NA
TGTGCCTGGAGTGTGGGGGGTCACTATGGCTACACCTTC	CAWSVGGHYGYTF	TRBJ1-2	TRBV30	NA	NA
TGTGCCAGCAGCCTCGGTAGCGGAACCTACAATGAGCAGTTCTTC	CASSLGSGTYNEQFF	TRBJ2-1	TRBV9	NA	NA
TGTGCCAGCAGGACAACGGGACTAAGCTCTGGGGCCAACGTCCTGACTTTC	CASRTTGLSSGANVLTF	TRBJ2-6	TRBV28	TRBD2	NA
TGTGCCAGCAGTACCGGGGACAGGATGGACTATGGCTACACCTTC	CASSTGDRMDYGYTF	TRBJ1-2	TRBV6-5	TRBD1	NA
TGTGCCAGCAGAGGCGGGAGAACCGGGGAGCTGTTTTTT	CASRGGRTGELFF	TRBJ2-2	TRBV6-5	TRBD2	NA
TGTGCCAGCAGCGAAACCTTACAGGGGGGGAAACTGTTTTTT	CASSETLQGGKLFF	TRBJ1-4	TRBV9	TRBD1	NA
TGTGCCAGCAGTTTATTGGGAAATAGCAATCAGCCCCAGCATTTT	CASSLLGNSNQPQHF	TRBJ1-5	TRBV27	NA	NA
TGTGCCAGCAGTTCGACAGGGGGAGACACTGAAGCTTTCTTT	CASSSTGGDTEAFF	TRBJ1-1	TRBV27	TRBD1	NA
TGTGCCAGCAGCTTAGGATCGCAGGCTGAAGCTTTCTTT	CASSLGSQAEAFF	TRBJ1-1	TRBV11-2	NA	NA
TGTGCCAGCAGTTCAGGGACTAGCGGGAAAGAGCAGTACTTC	CASSSGTSGKEQYF	TRBJ2-7	TRBV27	TRBD2	NA
TGTGCCAGCAGTTTAGCGGATCACTCCTACAATGAGCAGTTCTTC	CASSLADHSYNEQFF	TRBJ2-1	TRBV28	NA	NA
TGCGCCAGCAGCCTCCATCCGGACGGGACCTACGAGCAGTACTTC	CASSLHPDGTYEQYF	TRBJ2-7	TRBV4-1	NA	many
TGTGCCAGCAGTGAACACCACCTGTTTTCCGGGGAGCTGTTTTTT	CASSEHHLFSGELFF	TRBJ2-2	TRBV25-1	NA	NA
TGTGCCACCAGCAGAGAGGTTCCAGATACGCAGTATTTT	CATSREVPDTQYF	TRBJ2-3	TRBV15	NA	NA
TGTGCCAGCAGTTACGGGGGAATGAACACTGAAGCTTTCTTT	CASSYGGMNTEAFF	TRBJ1-1	TRBV6-5	NA	NA
TGTGCCAGCAGCATACCCGGGACATGGGGCGGGGAGCTGTTTTTT	CASSIPGTWGGELFF	TRBJ2-2	TRBV11-2	NA	NA
TGTGCCAGCAGCTCCCCAAGGGACAGGGTGAACACCGGGGAGCTGTTTTTT	CASSSPRDRVNTGELFF	TRBJ2-2	TRBV7-8	TRBD1	NA